These T cell receptor beta chains were read from a single sample in a study of CD8 T cells in ankylosing spondylitis. Via MiXCR, TCRdb re-called the 5' RACE reads, giving one row per CDR3 protein. The sample holds some 140,000 distinct CDR3 sequences, 6% to 8.5% seen once. The sample comprised blood, either unsorted or a sorted T cell fraction (not recorded which). Source of these receptors: a female donor with ankylosing spondylitis or in good health (not recorded which). Each CDR3 is given with its conserved first and last residue. A D gene is named only where the DNA matches it firmly. Clone sizes are given selectively: once, few, many, or a class where the clone is expanded.

V gene	D gene	clone size	J gene	CDR3 DNA	CDR3 protein
TRBV10-2	.	many	TRBJ2-2	TGCGCCAGCAGTCAAGCGAACACCGGGGAGCTGTTTTTT	CASSQANTGELFF
TRBV7-2	.	few	TRBJ2-7	TGTGCCAGCAGCTTACCGACAGGCCTTGGTGAGCAGTACTTC	CASSLPTGLGEQYF
TRBV12-3/TRBV12-4	TRBD2	many	TRBJ2-5	TGTGCCAGCAGCCCTGGACTAGGACAAGAGACCCAGTACTTC	CASSPGLGQETQYF
TRBV4-1	.	many	TRBJ1-2	TGCGCCAGCAGCCAAGAGGGGAGGGGCAGGGCGAGCGATGGCTACACCTTC	CASSQEGRGRASDGYTF
TRBV5-1	TRBD1	many	TRBJ2-1	TGCGCCAGCAGCTCGGGACAGAACAATGAGCAGTTCTTC	CASSSGQNNEQFF
TRBV5-1	.	many	TRBJ1-1	TGCGCCAGCCGAGAGAGGGAGAACACTGAAGCTTTCTTT	CASRERENTEAFF
TRBV18	.	.	TRBJ1-5	TGTGCCAGCTCACCGTCTGCAGGGGTTCAGCCCCAGCATTTT	CASSPSAGVQPQHF
TRBV5-1	.	many	TRBJ1-1	TGCGCCAGCAGCTTTCAAGGGGTTAACACTGAAGCTTTCTTT	CASSFQGVNTEAFF
TRBV4-1	.	many	TRBJ2-3	TGCGCCAGCAGCCAAGAGACAGGAGCTACGCAGTATTTT	CASSQETGATQYF
TRBV11-1	TRBD1	.	TRBJ2-2	TGTGCCAGCAGCTTCGACAGGGCGGGGAACACCGGGGAGCTGTTTTTT	CASSFDRAGNTGELFF